Each of the 21 T cell receptor beta chains below was sequenced from the same sample in a study of CD4 T cells in relation to SARS-CoV-2 and coronaviruses. CD4+ T cells from unexposed donors were obtained before the COVID-19 pandemic (2011-2018). The cells were cultured for about ten days before CD4+ T cells were isolated. These receptors' antigens are unknown. Method: immunoSEQ multiplex PCR; TCRdb's copy keeps in-frame clones and lacks some. The sample consists of roughly 18,000 clones, about 80% of them appearing once. The sample consisted of CD4+ T cells from PBMCs, cultured in vitro. All receptors derive from a human donor in good health.

The chain recombines TRBV9 with TRBJ2-1; 12 nucleotides line up with TRBD2. CDR1 SGDLS and CDR2 YYNGEE come from the germline V gene. CDR3 length: 14 residues. The ends lost 3 bases at V and 10 bases at J; junction bases unmatched: 5. CDR3 in DNA: TGTGCCAGCAGCGCTAGCGGGAGGGCCGGGGAGCAGTTCTTC. It codes for CASSASGRAGEQFF.

The chain employs TRBV3-1 (or the pseudogene TRBV3-2) and TRBJ1-2; no clear D gene. Germline assignment: CDR1 LGHDT and CDR2 YNNKEL (reference sequence). V gave up 0 bases and J gave up 0 bases, with 11 bases separating them. The CDR3 contains 16 residues. CDR3 residues: CASSQDEPGPNYGYTF. The CDR3 DNA reads TGTGCCAGCAGCCAAGATGAGCCGGGCCCTAACTATGGCTACACCTTC.

The chain uses TRBV19 and TRBJ2-7; 8 nucleotides align to TRBD1. The CDR3 extends over 14 amino acids. Germline V lookup: CDR1 LNHDA, CDR2 SQIVND (reference sequence). V shed 4 bases and J 1 base; nucleotides not matched to a gene: 3. The CDR3 loop is CASSTQGASYEQYF. The CDR3 nucleotides are TGTGCCAGTAGTACGCAGGGGGCATCCTACGAGCAGTACTTC.

V gene TRBV4-3 combines with J gene TRBJ2-5; 11 positions agree with TRBD2. The CDR3 is made up of 15 amino acids. CDR1 LGHNA and CDR2 YSLEER come from the germline V gene. J was trimmed by 6 bases and V by 1 base; bases with no gene match: 4. The CDR3 is CASSQGASGGKTQYF. In nucleotides, the CDR3 is TGCGCCAGCAGCCAAGGGGCTAGCGGGGGGAAGACCCAGTACTTC.

V and J are TRBV28 and TRBJ2-3; maybe TRBD2 (5 bases). Trimming pared 3 bases from V and 6 bases from J, leaving 13 bases between. Germline loops: CDR1 MDHEN, CDR2 SYDVKM. This CDR3 spans 14 amino acids. This CDR3 reads CASSLVGKRDTQYF. Here the CDR3 DNA reads TGTGCCAGCAGTTTGGTCGGAAAGCGGGATACGCAGTATTTT.

The rearrangement uses TRBV6-2 or TRBV6-3 and TRBJ1-1; D call uncertain. Germline V gene data show CDR1 as MNHEY and CDR2 as SVGEGT. Between the trimmed V and J ends, which lost 0 bases and 11 bases, there was a span of 7 bases. The CDR3 loop spans 11 amino acids. CDR3 protein: CASSYSQVAFF. CDR3 bases: TGTGCCAGCAGTTACTCCCAGGTGGCTTTCTTT.

V usage is TRBV6-1 and J usage is TRBJ2-5; D call uncertain. V was shortened by 2 bases and J by 4 bases, with 11 bases between the two germline ends. The length of the CDR3 is 14 residues. Per the germline V gene, CDR1 is MNHNS and CDR2 is SASEGT. The chain's CDR3 is CASSESSRPETQYF. As DNA, the CDR3 is TGTGCCAGCAGTGAATCTAGTCGGCCAGAGACCCAGTACTTC.

The rearrangement links TRBV7-2 to TRBJ2-7; TRBD1 matches 8 bases. Germline assignment: CDR1 SGHTA and CDR2 FQGNSA. Trimming at V came to 5 bases and at J to 6 bases, leaving 12 bases not matched to a gene. This CDR3 has 15 residues. CDR3 nucleotides: TGTGCCAGCAGCCTTACAGGGGGAGTTCAAGGCGAGCAGTACTTC. This gives the protein CASSLTGGVQGEQYF.

The chain links TRBV7-2 to TRBJ1-2; TRBD1 is a possible D gene (6 bases). This CDR3 spans 14 amino acids. Germline V CDR1 and CDR2: SGHTA, FQGNSA. Trimming left V 4 bases short and J 4 bases short, with 13 bases between. The CDR3 nucleotides are TGTGCCAGCAGCTCCCACGGACAGCGCTATGGCTACACCTTC. As protein: CASSSHGQRYGYTF.

Judged by abundance, this clone is medium-sized (0.01 to 0.1%). Here the CDR3 DNA reads TGTGCCAGCAGCTTTGGCAGGCCGAACTATGGCTACACCTTC. Translating gives CASSFGRPNYGYTF. The chain links TRBV6-5 to TRBJ1-2; D is unclear. Germline V gives CDR1 MNHEY, CDR2 SVGAGI. The CDR3 length is 14 residues. The V end was cut by 6 bases, the J end by 2 bases, with 13 bases between.

The chain employs TRBV3-1 (or the pseudogene TRBV3-2) and TRBJ2-5, with D tentatively TRBD1 or TRBD2 (5 bases each). V lost 5 bases to trimming and J lost 5 bases, with 15 bases between them. CDR3 length: 14 residues. Germline V gene lookup returns CDR1 LGHDT and CDR2 YNNKEL (reference sequence). In DNA, the CDR3 is TGTGCCAGCAGCGGGGACCCGGTGGGGGAGACCCAGTACTTC. This translates into CASSGDPVGETQYF.

The chain joins TRBV5-1 to TRBJ1-2; no clear D gene. Trimming took off 0 bases at V and 2 bases at J, with 8 bases between the two ends. This CDR3 contains 14 residues. Germline CDR1 is SGHRS and CDR2 is YFSETQ. This CDR3 reads CASSLGSANYGYTF. CDR3 coding DNA: TGCGCCAGCAGCTTGGGGTCGGCGAACTATGGCTACACCTTC.

The gene calls are TRBV6-6 and TRBJ2-2; D is tentatively TRBD1 or TRBD2 (5 bases each). From germline, CDR1 is MNHNY and CDR2 SVGAGI (reference sequence). Trimming took off 2 bases at V and 2 bases at J, with 9 bases between the two ends. CDR3 length: 15 amino acids. The CDR3 region is CASSYEGPNTGELFF. In DNA, the CDR3 is TGTGCCAGCAGTTACGAGGGGCCTAACACCGGGGAGCTGTTTTTT.

In its sample, this clone was seen once. The chain combines TRBV6-2 or TRBV6-3 with TRBJ2-3, with TRBD2 matching 11 bases. The CDR3 is 21 amino acids. Looked up from germline, CDR1 is MNHEY and CDR2 is SVGEGT. V dropped 0 bases and J dropped 6; count of bases not matched to a gene: 20. The DNA for the CDR3 is TGTGCCAGCAGTTACTCGATAGAGGGGCGACTAGCGGGGATACCGACGGATACGCAGTATTTT. This gives the protein CASSYSIEGRLAGIPTDTQYF.

The chain carries TRBV14 and TRBJ2-7; 9 bases map to TRBD2. The germline V gene encodes CDR1 SGHDN and CDR2 FVKESK. The CDR3 runs to 15 residues. V lost 3 bases and J lost 4; bases outside the gene matches: 7. CDR3 sequence (DNA): TGTGCCAGCAGCCATGGGTTAGCGGGGGATTACGAGCAGTACTTC. This encodes CASSHGLAGDYEQYF.

In nucleotides, the CDR3 is TGTGCCAGCTCACCACCGAGGGAAACCGGGGAGCTGTTTTTT. As protein: CASSPPRETGELFF. This chain uses TRBV18 with TRBJ2-2; perhaps TRBD2 as D (5 bases). Between the trimmed V and J ends, which lost 0 bases and 5 bases, there was a span of 7 bases. This CDR3 has 14 residues. From germline, CDR1 is KGHSH and CDR2 LQKENI.

This clone was observed a single time. J is TRBJ2-7 and V is TRBV12-3 or TRBV12-4, with a weak D call TRBD2 (6 bases). V was cut by 7 bases and J by 3 bases, with 10 bases left in between. This CDR3 contains 12 residues. DNA for the CDR3: TGTGCCAGCACCGCGGGACGCTACGAGCAGTACTTC. This gives the protein CASTAGRYEQYF.

This clone came up a few times. The chain has TRBV18 and TRBJ2-2, with D perhaps matching TRBD1 (5 bases). The CDR3 consists of 15 residues. V was cut by 3 bases and J by 2 bases, with 10 bases left in between. Per germline, CDR1 KGHSH and CDR2 LQKENI. The CDR3 nucleotides read TGTGCCAGCTCACCGACAGCTTCCAACACCGGGGAGCTGTTTTTT. Protein product: CASSPTASNTGELFF.

This clone showed up just a few times. V is TRBV6-5 and J is TRBJ2-1; 10 nucleotides agree with TRBD2. V shed 5 bases and J 8 bases; nucleotides not matched to a gene: 9. The CDR3 runs 15 residues. Per germline, CDR1 MNHEY and CDR2 SVGAGI. Here the CDR3 reads CASSPSGRALYEQFF. CDR3 nucleotides: TGTGCCAGCAGTCCAAGCGGGAGGGCCCTTTATGAGCAGTTCTTC.

The rearrangement links TRBV30 to TRBJ2-1, with D possibly matching TRBD1 (5 bases). This CDR3 is 13 amino acids long. From germline, CDR1 is GTSNPN and CDR2 SVGIG (reference sequence). The V gene lost 7 bases and the J gene lost 2 bases, with 12 bases spanning the gap. As DNA, the CDR3 is TGTGCCTCTAATGACAGCCCCTACAATGAGCAGTTCTTC. It yields the protein CASNDSPYNEQFF.

The chain recombines TRBV10-1 with TRBJ2-5; 13 bases line up with TRBD2. The CDR3 sequence is 16 residues long. V gave up 3 bases and J gave up 5 bases; unmatched junction bases: 6. The germline V gene encodes CDR1 WNHNN and CDR2 SYGVQD (reference sequence). For the CDR3, the DNA is TGCGCCAGCAGTGACCAACTAGCGGGGGGGCCCGAGACCCAGTACTTC. Protein sequence: CASSDQLAGGPETQYF.